The next 25 T cell receptor beta chains were all read from a single sample in a study of blood T cell repertoires in COVID-19. Data came from immunoSEQ multiplex PCR; TCRdb stores just in-frame clones and leaves some out. The data contain 120,000 or so clones, 65% to 85% of them singletons. Sequencing was performed on peripheral blood. Every receptor here comes from an elderly man with active or convalescent COVID-19.

The V call is TRBV7-2, the J call TRBJ2-3; no clear D. Germline values: CDR1 SGHTA, CDR2 FQGNSA. The germline V and J ends were trimmed by 4 bases and 1 base, with 9 bases remaining between them. CDR3 size: 14 residues. Here the CDR3 DNA reads TGTGCCAGCAGCTGGAAGGCGGGCACAGATACGCAGTATTTT. Its translation is CASSWKAGTDTQYF.

The rearrangement uses TRBV12-3 or TRBV12-4 and TRBJ2-7; D gene uncertain. Deletions cut 4 bases from V and 3 bases from J, with 7 bases between. The CDR3 runs to 12 residues. CDR3 DNA sequence: TGTGCCAGCAGTTCTGGGCGCTACGAGCAGTACTTC. Protein product: CASSSGRYEQYF.

The chain links TRBV5-6 to TRBJ1-1; possibly TRBD1 for D (6 bases). V was pared by 4 bases and J by 0 bases, with 16 bases between. Germline V gene data show CDR1 as SGHDT and CDR2 as YYEEEE. The CDR3 is made up of 16 amino acids. The CDR3 here is CASSGGSAPMNTEAFF. CDR3 bases: TGTGCCAGCAGCGGGGGCTCAGCTCCTATGAACACTGAAGCTTTCTTT.

J is TRBJ1-2 and V is TRBV3-1 (or the pseudogene TRBV3-2); 8 bases map to TRBD1. Germline trimming cut 4 bases from V and 2 bases from J; bases unmatched to any gene: 9. The CDR3 runs 16 residues. Germline CDR1 is LGHDT and CDR2 is YNNKEL (reference sequence). The CDR3 DNA reads TGTGCCAGCAGCCCCCGGACAGGGAAGTTGAACTATGGCTACACCTTC. It translates to CASSPRTGKLNYGYTF.

This rearrangement joins TRBV6-5 to TRBJ1-2, with 8 nucleotides matching TRBD1. The V and J ends lost 6 bases and 4 bases, in that order; junction bases with no gene match: 10. Germline V CDR1 and CDR2: MNHEY, SVGAGI. The CDR3 covers 15 residues. The CDR3 is CASRMTGDPLYGYTF. The CDR3 nucleotides read TGTGCCAGCAGGATGACAGGGGACCCCCTCTATGGCTACACCTTC.

The J gene is TRBJ1-1, the V gene TRBV27, with TRBD1 as a possible D gene (5 bases). The CDR3 runs 14 residues. Per germline, CDR1 MNHEY and CDR2 SMNVEV (reference sequence). Trimming left V 10 bases short and J 7 bases short, with 22 bases between. CDR3 bases: TGTGCCACCCTAAAGAGATATTGGGGGGGTGAAGCTTTCTTT. As protein: CATLKRYWGGEAFF.

The genes are TRBV6-5 and TRBJ1-3; TRBD1 is a possible D gene (6 bases). In germline, CDR1 is MNHEY, CDR2 SVGAGI. V shed 0 bases and J shed 4 bases, with 13 bases lying between them. The CDR3 is made up of 16 amino acids. The CDR3 DNA follows: TGTGCCAGCAGTTACTCGGGGGGGGCTATCGGAAACACCATATATTTT. It specifies CASSYSGGAIGNTIYF.

The chain joins TRBV5-1 to TRBJ2-5; TRBD1 agrees at 8 bases. From germline, CDR1 is SGHRS and CDR2 YFSETQ. With V trimmed by 3 bases and J by 2 bases, 9 bases remained unmatched. The CDR3 has 16 amino acids. CDR3 sequence (DNA): TGCGCCAGCAGCTGGACAGGGAATGAGGGTCAAGAGACCCAGTACTTC. This sequence encodes CASSWTGNEGQETQYF.

This clone has only one observation. This chain connects TRBV7-2 to TRBJ2-7; 8 bases match TRBD2. The CDR3 length is 16 residues. The junction had 9 bases not matched to a gene; V was cut back by 5 bases and J by 0 bases. Germline CDR1 is SGHTA and CDR2 is FQGNSA. The DNA for the CDR3 is TGTGCCAGCAGCCTCCCTTTGGCGGGGGGCTCCTACGAGCAGTACTTC. Protein product: CASSLPLAGGSYEQYF. Based on the CDR3 plus reference TRBV7-2 and TRBJ2-7, the full variable domain is GAGVSQSPSNKVTEKGKDVELRCDPISGHTALYWYRQSLGQGLEFLIYFQGNSAPDKSGLPSDRFSAERTGGSVSTLTIQRTQQEDSAVYLCASSLPLAGGSYEQYFGPGTRLTVT.

The rearrangement links TRBV9 to TRBJ1-6; TRBD1 matches at 8 bases. The J segment lost 7 bases and the V segment lost 0 bases, leaving 3 bases of the junction unmatched. The germline V gene encodes CDR1 SGDLS and CDR2 YYNGEE. This CDR3 contains 15 residues. The CDR3 spells CASSVVDRGNSPLHF. CDR3 DNA sequence: TGTGCCAGCAGCGTAGTAGACAGGGGAAATTCACCCCTCCACTTT.

The chain links TRBV27 to TRBJ2-1, with 11 nucleotides matching TRBD2. Losses at the gene ends were 2 bases for V and 6 bases for J; bases not matched to a gene: 6. Germline V gives CDR1 MNHEY, CDR2 SMNVEV (reference sequence). The CDR3 consists of 16 residues. Here the CDR3 DNA reads TGTGCCAGCAGTTTAGCCTCTAGCGGGGGGCGCAATGAGCAGTTCTTC. Amino acid sequence: CASSLASSGGRNEQFF.

The chain employs TRBV7-2 and TRBJ2-7; a possible D gene is TRBD2 (6 bases). The germline CDR1 and CDR2 sequences are SGHTA and FQGNSA. Trimming left V 0 bases short and J 0 bases short, with 12 bases between. The CDR3 covers 16 residues. The CDR3 nucleotides are TGTGCCAGCAGCTTAGCATCCCGGGGGAGCTCCTACGAGCAGTACTTC. This encodes CASSLASRGSSYEQYF.

The gene calls are TRBV29-1 and TRBJ1-2, with D perhaps matching TRBD1 (6 bases). Trimming shortened V by 8 bases and J by 0 bases, and 19 bases separated the two germline ends. The germline gives CDR1 SQVTM, CDR2 ANQGSEA. The CDR3 is 15 residues long. The CDR3 bases are TGCAGCACAGGGCCCTCATCGCCTGCTAACTATGGCTACACCTTC. Translating it yields CSTGPSSPANYGYTF.

V is TRBV5-4 and J is TRBJ2-3; D remains ambiguous. Per germline, CDR1 SGHNT and CDR2 YYREEE (reference sequence). The CDR3 has 13 residues. With 0 bases removed from V and 4 bases from J, the gap between germline ends came to 6 bases. As DNA, the CDR3 is TGTGCCAGCAGCTTGGCCGGTGCAGATACGCAGTATTTT. Its protein is CASSLAGADTQYF.

This clone was observed a few times. The rearrangement uses TRBV2 and TRBJ1-2; D possibly corresponds to TRBD1 (5 bases). Trimming stripped 2 bases from V and 3 bases from J, with 16 bases between. Germline V gene data show CDR1 as SNHLY and CDR2 as FYNNEI. CDR3 length equals 16 residues. CDR3 bases: TGTGCCAGCAGTGAATCCTTCGGCAGGGCCTACTATGGCTACACCTTC. Amino acid sequence: CASSESFGRAYYGYTF.

The chain combines TRBV27 with TRBJ1-2; 8 nucleotides align to TRBD1. The CDR3 has 15 residues. Germline V gives CDR1 MNHEY, CDR2 SMNVEV (reference sequence). V was pared by 5 bases and J by 4 bases, with 9 bases of the junction left unmatched. The CDR3 region has the DNA TGTGCCAGCAGTCCTCTGCGGACAGGGACCTATGGCTACACCTTC. Protein product: CASSPLRTGTYGYTF.

CDR3 loop: CASSLGTGVGTQYF. The CDR3 DNA reads TGTGCCAGCAGCTTAGGGACAGGGGTGGGTACGCAGTATTTT. V gene TRBV7-2 combines with J gene TRBJ2-3, with 9 bases matching TRBD1. J lost 8 bases, V lost 1 base, and 4 bases had no gene match. The CDR3 has 14 amino acids. In germline, CDR1 is SGHTA, CDR2 FQGNSA.

The chain links TRBV5-5 to TRBJ2-5; 9 bases line up with TRBD2. CDR3 length: 17 residues. Germline V gene sequence: CDR1 SGHKS, CDR2 YYEKEE (reference sequence). V lost 2 bases to trimming and J lost 2 bases; unmatched junction nucleotides: 10. The CDR3 coding sequence is TGTGCCAGCAGCTTCCGTCTAGCGGGGCTACGACAAGAGACCCAGTACTTC. Protein product: CASSFRLAGLRQETQYF.

The chain recombines TRBV6-5 with TRBJ1-4, with no clear D. The CDR3 length is 15 residues. The ends were cut back, 6 bases at V and 2 bases at J, with 13 bases in the middle. Germline V lookup: CDR1 MNHEY, CDR2 SVGAGI. The CDR3 reads CASRPHGVTNEKLFF. CDR3 DNA: TGTGCCAGCAGGCCACATGGAGTTACTAATGAAAAACTGTTTTTT.

The rearrangement links TRBV19 to TRBJ1-4; a possible D gene is TRBD1 (5 bases). Germline V gene data show CDR1 as LNHDA and CDR2 as SQIVND (reference sequence). There are 13 residues in the CDR3. V lost 10 bases to trimming and J lost 6 bases, with 15 bases between them. The chain's CDR3 is CATHQGVDEKLFF. The CDR3 nucleotides read TGTGCCACCCATCAGGGCGTGGATGAAAAACTGTTTTTT.

The V call is TRBV30, the J call TRBJ1-5, with D hard to call. V lost 1 base, J lost 5 bases, and 6 bases lay in between. The CDR3 consists of 12 residues. In germline, CDR1 is GTSNPN, CDR2 SVGIG (reference sequence). The CDR3 loop is CAWSEPYQPQHF. CDR3 DNA sequence: TGTGCCTGGAGTGAGCCTTATCAGCCCCAGCATTTT.

The rearrangement uses TRBV11-2 and TRBJ2-3, with 9 bases identical to TRBD2. The ends lost 3 bases at V and 6 bases at J; junction bases unmatched: 10. This CDR3 spans 16 amino acids. Per the germline V gene, CDR1 is SGHAT and CDR2 is FQNNGV. This CDR3 reads CASSFMAGGFTDTQYF. The CDR3 DNA sequence: TGTGCCAGCAGCTTTATGGCGGGGGGGTTCACCGATACGCAGTATTTT.

The V and J genes are TRBV2 and TRBJ1-1, with D possibly TRBD1 on 5 matching bases. There are 14 residues in the CDR3. Trimming stripped 6 bases from V and 1 base from J, with 12 bases between. The germline V gene encodes CDR1 SNHLY and CDR2 FYNNEI. CDR3 DNA sequence: TGTGCCAGCAGCTCGTCCAGGGCGAACACTGAAGCTTTCTTT. This codes for CASSSSRANTEAFF.

This sequence joins TRBV2 and TRBJ1-5; 11 nucleotides match TRBD1. The CDR3 runs to 15 residues. J was trimmed by 7 bases and V by 5 bases; bases with no gene match: 7. Germline V gene sequence: CDR1 SNHLY, CDR2 FYNNEI. Here the CDR3 reads CASSPGTGGGQPQHF. In DNA form, the CDR3 reads TGTGCCAGCAGTCCCGGGACAGGGGGTGGGCAGCCCCAGCATTTT.

V usage is TRBV2 and J usage is TRBJ1-6; weak D call: TRBD1 (6 bases). The length of the CDR3 is 14 residues. Germline lookup yields CDR1 SNHLY and CDR2 FYNNEI. The V end was cut by 8 bases, the J end by 7 bases, with 15 bases between. CDR3 sequence reads: CASRPTGINSPLHF. CDR3 in DNA: TGTGCCAGCCGTCCCACAGGGATCAATTCACCCCTCCACTTT.